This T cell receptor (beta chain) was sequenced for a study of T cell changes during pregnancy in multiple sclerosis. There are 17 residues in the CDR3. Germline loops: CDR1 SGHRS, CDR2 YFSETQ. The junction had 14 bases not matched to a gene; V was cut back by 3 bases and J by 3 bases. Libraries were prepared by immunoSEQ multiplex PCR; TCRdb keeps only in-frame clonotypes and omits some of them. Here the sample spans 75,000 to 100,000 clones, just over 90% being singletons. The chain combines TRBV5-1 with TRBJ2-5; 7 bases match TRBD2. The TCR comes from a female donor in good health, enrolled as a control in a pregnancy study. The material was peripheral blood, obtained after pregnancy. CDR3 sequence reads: CASSSGVLAPVEETQYF. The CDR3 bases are TGCGCCAGCAGCTCCGGGGTACTAGCGCCGGTAGAAGAGACCCAGTACTTC. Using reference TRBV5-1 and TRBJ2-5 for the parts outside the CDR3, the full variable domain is KAGVTQTPRYLIKTRGQQVTLSCSPISGHRSVSWYQQTPGQGLQFLFEYFSETQRNKGNFPGRFSGRQFSNSRSEMNVSTLELGDSALYLCASSSGVLAPVEETQYFGPGTRLLVL.